This is a list of T cell receptor beta chains from one sample in a study of identical twins. TCRdb re-called the 5' RACE reads with MiXCR, one entry per CDR3 protein. The table records 150,000 or so distinct CDR3 sequences, roughly 3.2% of them present only once. The source material was memory T cells sorted from blood. These receptors all come from a man aged 18 to 29 in good health. Each CDR3 is given with its conserved first and last residue. The order of the fields is D gene, clone size, V gene, J gene, CDR3 protein, CDR3 DNA. The D gene is left open where the match is weak. Not every row has a clone size; where given, it reads once, few, many or a size class.

NA	many	TRBV14	TRBJ1-1	CASSQDRRVKNTEAFF	TGTGCCAGCAGCCAAGATCGACGGGTCAAGAACACTGAAGCTTTCTTT
TRBD2	many	TRBV20-1	TRBJ2-7	CSAMTSGEQYF	TGCAGTGCGATGACTAGCGGGGAGCAGTACTTC
TRBD1	many	TRBV5-1	TRBJ1-2	CASSHGQGEYGYTF	TGCGCCAGCAGCCACGGACAGGGGGAATATGGCTACACCTTC
NA	many	TRBV7-2	TRBJ2-7	CASSPRLDSFYEQYF	TGTGCCAGCAGCCCCCGCCTCGACAGCTTCTACGAGCAGTACTTC
NA	many	TRBV20-1	TRBJ2-6	CSARTSPGANVLTF	TGCAGTGCTAGAACCTCCCCTGGGGCCAACGTCCTGACTTTC
NA	many	TRBV18	TRBJ1-4	CASSPPGPEKLFF	TGTGCCAGCTCACCGCCAGGACCAGAAAAACTGTTTTTT
NA	many	TRBV24-1	TRBJ2-1	CATSDPVAPYNEQFF	TGTGCCACCAGTGACCCCGTCGCCCCCTACAATGAGCAGTTCTTC
TRBD1	many	TRBV7-9	TRBJ2-1	CASSPRTGGYSYNEQFF	TGTGCCAGCAGCCCTAGGACAGGGGGTTACTCCTACAATGAGCAGTTCTTC
TRBD2	many	TRBV24-1	TRBJ2-4	CATSGTSGNIQYF	TGTGCCACCAGTGGTACTAGCGGAAACATTCAGTACTTC
NA	many	TRBV20-1	TRBJ2-1	CSAVLDAARKEQFF	TGCAGTGCTGTCCTAGACGCCGCCAGAAAGGAGCAGTTCTTC
TRBD2	many	TRBV3-1	TRBJ2-1	CASSQGTRPNEQFF	TGTGCCAGCAGCCAAGGGACTAGACCCAATGAGCAGTTCTTC
TRBD2	many	TRBV5-4	TRBJ2-1	CASSLAVLLAGGPPGEQFF	TGTGCCAGCAGCTTGGCCGTCTTGTTGGCGGGAGGTCCCCCGGGTGAGCAGTTCTTC
TRBD1	many	TRBV20-1	TRBJ1-4	CSAREVRGVPNEKLFF	TGCAGTGCTAGAGAAGTCAGGGGGGTCCCTAATGAAAAACTGTTTTTT
NA	many	TRBV7-3	TRBJ1-3	CASSLNGGFGNTIYF	TGTGCCAGCAGCTTAAATGGGGGATTTGGAAACACCATATATTTT
NA	many	TRBV15	TRBJ2-5	CATSRDLTSQETQYF	TGTGCCACCAGCAGAGATCTCACCTCCCAAGAGACCCAGTACTTC
NA	many	TRBV4-3	TRBJ1-1	CASSRGQNSEAFF	TGCGCCAGCAGCCGCGGACAGAATTCTGAGGCTTTCTTT
NA	many	TRBV7-2	TRBJ2-3	CASTVQGTTDTQYF	TGTGCCAGCACCGTACAGGGAACCACAGATACGCAGTATTTT
NA	many	TRBV5-5	TRBJ2-3	CASSLASVQGRTDTQYF	TGTGCCAGCAGCTTGGCGTCAGTCCAGGGCCGCACAGATACGCAGTATTTT
TRBD2	few	TRBV5-1	TRBJ2-3	CASTTDRGGSDTQYF	TGCGCCAGCACCACGGACCGGGGAGGGTCAGATACGCAGTATTTT
NA	many	TRBV28	TRBJ2-5	CASEGASYQETQYF	TGTGCCAGCGAGGGAGCTTCGTACCAAGAGACCCAGTACTTC
NA	many	TRBV11-1	TRBJ2-2	CASSLSRFRDNNTGELFF	TGTGCCAGCAGCTTAAGCCGATTCCGGGACAATAACACCGGGGAGCTGTTTTTT
TRBD1	NA	TRBV2	TRBJ2-5	CASMRSGGGRRAQYF	TGTGCCAGCATGAGATCAGGGGGCGGGCGGCGGGCCCAGTACTTC
TRBD2	many	TRBV5-6	TRBJ2-5	CASSFWATSGSRETQYF	TGTGCCAGCAGCTTTTGGGCAACTAGCGGGAGCCGAGAGACCCAGTACTTC
NA	many	TRBV6-1	TRBJ2-5	CASSEVISIDF	TGTGCCAGCAGTGAAGTCATAAGTATCGACTTC
NA	many	TRBV4-2	TRBJ2-1	CASSQDRGGSYNEQFF	TGTGCCAGCAGCCAAGATCGGGGAGGCTCCTACAATGAGCAGTTCTTC
NA	few	TRBV12-3/TRBV12-4	TRBJ2-7	CASSLIGRSPYEQYF	TGTGCCAGCAGTTTGATAGGCAGATCCCCGTACGAGCAGTACTTC
NA	many	TRBV6-5	TRBJ2-7	CASSYREEYEQYF	TGTGCCAGCAGTTACAGGGAGGAGTACGAGCAGTACTTC
NA	many	TRBV6-5	TRBJ2-3	CASRDGHTQYF	TGTGCCAGCAGGGACGGCCATACGCAGTATTTT
NA	many	TRBV4-2	TRBJ2-3	CASSHLDTQYF	TGTGCCAGCAGCCATTTGGATACGCAGTATTTT
NA	many	TRBV7-2	TRBJ2-1	CASSRYVGQTNNEQFF	TGTGCCAGCAGCCGATATGTGGGGCAAACTAACAATGAGCAGTTCTTC
NA	many	TRBV20-1	TRBJ2-3	CSARGGTDTQYF	TGCAGTGCTAGGGGTGGCACAGATACGCAGTATTTT
NA	many	TRBV6-6	TRBJ1-1	CASSYSGGTEAFF	TGTGCCAGCAGTTATTCTGGGGGCACTGAAGCTTTCTTT
NA	many	TRBV28	TRBJ2-7	CASCSSCPYEQYF	TGTGCCAGCTGTTCATCTTGTCCCTACGAGCAGTACTTC
NA	many	TRBV5-1	TRBJ1-2	CASSLGSQGAYGYTF	TGCGCCAGCAGCTTGGGATCACAAGGGGCCTATGGCTACACCTTC
TRBD2	NA	TRBV5-1	TRBJ2-5	CASSRGGGRAQETQYF	TGCGCCAGCAGCCGGGGGGGCGGGAGGGCCCAAGAGACCCAGTACTTC
TRBD1	NA	TRBV7-2	TRBJ2-7	CASSLEGQVGEQYF	TGTGCCAGCAGCTTGGAGGGACAGGTCGGCGAGCAGTACTTC
NA	few	TRBV18	TRBJ1-5	CASSPNGPGSNQPQHF	TGTGCCAGCTCACCAAATGGCCCAGGGTCCAATCAGCCCCAGCATTTT
TRBD1	few	TRBV27	TRBJ1-1	CASSSPGQGVTEAFF	TGTGCCAGCAGTTCGCCGGGACAGGGCGTCACTGAAGCTTTCTTT
TRBD1	many	TRBV6-2/TRBV6-3	TRBJ2-5	CASTRDRAETQYF	TGTGCCAGCACACGCGACAGGGCAGAGACCCAGTACTTC
NA	many	TRBV18	TRBJ1-2	CASNNGLYGYTF	TGTGCCAGCAACAACGGGCTCTATGGCTACACCTTC
NA	many	TRBV6-1	TRBJ2-1	CASSEEGTPNEQFF	TGTGCCAGCAGTGAAGAAGGGACTCCGAATGAGCAGTTCTTC
NA	many	TRBV12-3/TRBV12-4	TRBJ1-1	CASTAGGLNTEAFF	TGTGCCAGCACCGCCGGGGGGCTGAACACTGAAGCTTTCTTT
TRBD2	many	TRBV10-3	TRBJ2-3	CAIRGSGTSRNPDTQYF	TGTGCCATCAGGGGTAGCGGGACTAGCAGAAACCCAGATACGCAGTATTTT
NA	many	TRBV29-1	TRBJ2-3	CSVARRLSTDTQYF	TGCAGCGTTGCGAGACGCCTTTCGACAGATACGCAGTATTTT
NA	many	TRBV19	TRBJ1-5	CASSQQGRPQHF	TGTGCCAGTAGCCAACAGGGCCGTCCCCAGCATTTT
NA	many	TRBV20-1	TRBJ2-3	CSASLESTDTQYF	TGCAGTGCTAGTTTAGAGAGCACAGATACGCAGTATTTT
NA	many	TRBV5-6	TRBJ2-5	CASSLGPYPETQYF	TGTGCCAGCAGCTTGGGACCCTACCCAGAGACCCAGTACTTC
NA	many	TRBV10-3	TRBJ2-3	CAISERESTDTQYF	TGTGCCATCAGTGAGCGGGAAAGCACAGATACGCAGTATTTT
NA	many	TRBV5-8	TRBJ2-4	CASSVGREYIQYF	TGTGCCAGCAGTGTGGGCAGGGAGTACATTCAGTACTTC
NA	many	TRBV7-2	TRBJ2-2	CASSRQLGQGYTGELFF	TGTGCCAGCAGCCGACAGCTTGGGCAGGGCTACACCGGGGAGCTGTTTTTT
TRBD1	NA	TRBV10-3	TRBJ1-4	CAISGAGQERLFF	TGTGCCATCAGTGGGGCTGGACAGGAACGACTGTTTTTT
NA	many	TRBV20-1	TRBJ1-1	CSARDPQEAFF	TGCAGTGCTAGGGACCCTCAAGAAGCTTTCTTT
TRBD2	many	TRBV2	TRBJ2-2	CASSDTGGGTGELFF	TGTGCCAGCAGTGATACTGGGGGGGGCACCGGGGAGCTGTTTTTT
TRBD1	many	TRBV7-9	TRBJ1-2	CASSLTGAISGYTF	TGTGCCAGCAGCTTAACAGGGGCCATATCGGGCTACACCTTC
NA	many	TRBV28	TRBJ2-2	CASETRALGTGELFF	TGTGCCAGCGAAACGAGGGCCCTCGGCACCGGGGAGCTGTTTTTT